These 15 T cell receptor beta chains were all obtained from the same sample, sequenced in a study of T cell responses to AZD1222 COVID-19 vaccine. The table came from immunoSEQ multiplex PCR; TCRdb's copy has only in-frame clones and leaves some out. Of 70,000 or so clones listed, approximately 88% are singletons. The sample was peripheral blood, taken on day 0 of AZD1222 vaccination. Receptors originate from an adult in good health.

This clone appeared a few times. The chain combines TRBV23-1 with TRBJ2-7, with 9 bases aligning to TRBD2. TRBV23-1 is treated as an ORF (open reading frame) with a function not yet certain. J gave up 3 bases and V 0 bases, and 3 bases lay outside the gene matches. CDR3 size: 15 residues. CDR3 in amino acids: CASSQSCGRDYEQYF. CDR3 DNA: TGCGCCAGCAGTCAATCCTGCGGGAGGGACTACGAGCAGTACTTC.

This chain connects TRBV7-2 to TRBJ1-3; possibly TRBD1 for D (5 bases). Germline V CDR1 and CDR2: SGHTA, FQGNSA. Deletions cut 2 bases from V and 2 bases from J, with 22 bases between. This CDR3 contains 19 residues. Here the CDR3 reads CASSLFVDGQGAAGNTIYF. As DNA, the CDR3 is TGTGCCAGCAGCTTATTTGTTGACGGGCAGGGAGCTGCTGGAAACACCATATATTTT.

The V and J genes are TRBV12-3 or TRBV12-4 and TRBJ1-1; D not resolved. The CDR3 length is 10 residues. Trimming took off 3 bases at V and 8 bases at J, with 4 bases between the two ends. CDR3 coding DNA: TGTGCCAGCAGTTTTTGCGAAGCTTTCTTT. Residues: CASSFCEAFF.

This clone is a singleton in its sample. This chain links TRBV10-3 with TRBJ2-5; D is undetermined. Per the germline V gene, CDR1 is ENHRY and CDR2 is SYGVKD. V lost 6 bases and J 1 base, leaving 9 bases between the germline ends. The CDR3 extends over 13 amino acids. CDR3 loop: CAISDGIQETQYF. CDR3 bases: TGTGCCATCAGCGACGGCATCCAAGAGACCCAGTACTTC.

The V and J genes are TRBV7-2 and TRBJ1-2, with D possibly being TRBD1 (6 bases). This CDR3 is 12 amino acids long. CDR1 and CDR2 (germline): SGHTA, FQGNSA. The V end was cut by 4 bases, the J end by 5 bases, with 8 bases between. The CDR3, as DNA: TGTGCCAGCAGCTCACAGGGTTATGGCTACACCTTC. Amino acids: CASSSQGYGYTF. Combining the CDR3 with reference TRBV7-2 and TRBJ1-2 gives the whole variable domain GAGVSQSPSNKVTEKGKDVELRCDPISGHTALYWYRQSLGQGLEFLIYFQGNSAPDKSGLPSDRFSAERTGGSVSTLTIQRTQQEDSAVYLCASSSQGYGYTFGSGTRLTVV.

J is TRBJ1-1 and V is TRBV19; D unclear. This CDR3 spans 13 amino acids. CDR1 is LNHDA and CDR2 is SQIVND in the germline V gene (reference sequence). V was trimmed by 2 bases and J by 2 bases, leaving 6 bases between them. In nucleotides, the CDR3 is TGTGCCAGTAGTATAAGTATCAACACTGAAGCTTTCTTT. Translated: CASSISINTEAFF.

This clone was counted between two and nine times. The rearrangement uses TRBV28 and TRBJ2-7, with 10 nucleotides matching TRBD2. The V and J ends lost 4 bases and 5 bases, in that order; junction bases with no gene match: 2. The germline V gene encodes CDR1 MDHEN and CDR2 SYDVKM. The CDR3 extends over 13 amino acids. CDR3 residues: CASSWTSGDEQYF. The CDR3, as DNA: TGTGCCAGCAGTTGGACTAGCGGAGACGAGCAGTACTTC.

V is TRBV14 and J is TRBJ2-7, with 7 positions matching TRBD1. This CDR3 has 14 residues. Germline V lookup: CDR1 SGHDN, CDR2 FVKESK. V was clipped by 2 bases and J by 3 bases; unmatched bases: 4. The CDR3 DNA reads TGTGCCAGCAGCCAAACCGGGACAGACTACGAGCAGTACTTC. The encoded protein is CASSQTGTDYEQYF.

The sample holds one count of this clone. The chain links TRBV7-9 to TRBJ2-3, with 9 bases lining up with TRBD2. The CDR3 is 19 amino acids. The V segment lost 7 bases and the J segment 4 bases; nucleotides outside the gene matches: 21. Germline CDR1 is SEHNR and CDR2 is FQNEAQ (reference sequence). The CDR3 DNA reads as TGTGCCAGCAACCCCGTTGACCGGAGCGCGGGGGGGCCCTCAGATACGCAGTATTTT. Its protein product is CASNPVDRSAGGPSDTQYF.

This chain joins TRBV30 and TRBJ2-7, with TRBD2 as a possible D gene (5 bases). The V gene lost 0 bases and the J gene lost 4 bases, with 7 bases spanning the gap. Germline lookup yields CDR1 GTSNPN and CDR2 SVGIG (reference sequence). The CDR3 is 12 residues long. This CDR3 reads CAWSVRGYEQYF. The CDR3 DNA follows: TGTGCCTGGAGTGTACGAGGGTACGAGCAGTACTTC. Filled out from reference TRBV30 and TRBJ2-7, the complete variable domain reads SQTIHQWPATLVQPVGSPLSLECTVEGTSNPNLYWYRQAAGRGLQLLFYSVGIGQISSEVPQNLSASRPQDRQFILSSKKLLLSDSGFYLCAWSVRGYEQYFGPGTRLTVT.

The genes are TRBV4-1 and TRBJ2-7; the D is unclear. V was pared by 5 bases and J by 6 bases, with 14 bases between. The CDR3 length is 13 residues. The germline V gene has CDR1 MGHRA and CDR2 YSYEKL. The CDR3 sequence: CASSSEVVTEQYF. CDR3 DNA: TGCGCCAGCAGCTCAGAGGTTGTCACCGAGCAGTACTTC.

The chain links TRBV6-2 or TRBV6-3 to TRBJ1-5, with D maybe TRBD1 (5 bases). The V and J ends lost 4 bases and 7 bases respectively, with 14 bases between them. Germline V gene data show CDR1 as MNHEY and CDR2 as SVGEGT. CDR3 size: 14 residues. The CDR3, as DNA: TGTGCCAGCAGTTCCAGCGCAGGGTGGCAGCCCCAGCATTTT. It encodes CASSSSAGWQPQHF.

The chain is built from TRBV30 and TRBJ1-3, with D hard to call. Looked up from germline, CDR1 is GTSNPN and CDR2 is SVGIG (reference sequence). The CDR3 consists of 13 residues. Trimming took 7 bases from V and 0 from J, leaving 10 bases between them. CDR3: CASEPSSGNTIYF. The DNA for the CDR3 is TGTGCCTCGGAGCCAAGCTCTGGAAACACCATATATTTT.

V is TRBV28 and J is TRBJ2-5, with TRBD2 matching 8 bases. V shed 7 bases and J 5 bases; nucleotides not matched to a gene: 6. Germline V gives CDR1 MDHEN, CDR2 SYDVKM. This CDR3 contains 13 residues. The CDR3 loop reads CASNGGGPETQYF. CDR3 bases: TGTGCCAGCAACGGCGGGGGGCCGGAGACCCAGTACTTC. The variable domain in full, with the rest retrieved from reference TRBV28 and TRBJ2-5, is DVKVTQSSRYLVKRTGEKVFLECVQDMDHENMFWYRQDPGLGLRLIYFSYDVKMKEKGDIPEGYSVSREKKERFSLILESASTNQTSMYLCASNGGGPETQYFGPGTRLLVL.

The gene calls are TRBV7-9 and TRBJ1-2; TRBD1 is a possible D gene (5 bases). In germline, CDR1 is SEHNR, CDR2 FQNEAQ (reference sequence). Trimming left V 3 bases short and J 5 bases short, with 7 bases between. There are 12 residues in the CDR3. The CDR3 DNA follows: TGTGCCAGCAGCTTCGGGGGATATGGCTACACCTTC. It is translated as CASSFGGYGYTF.